Listed here are 5 T cell receptor beta chains from one sample, sequenced in a study of blood T cell repertoires in COVID-19. The method was immunoSEQ multiplex PCR; TCRdb's version includes in-frame clones alone and lacks a portion of them. The repertoire holds roughly 240,000 clones, around 83% seen once, with approximately 4% in the top ten. Sequenced input: peripheral blood. Receptor source: a man aged 18 to 29 with active or convalescent COVID-19.

The chain employs TRBV24-1 and TRBJ1-5; D possibly corresponds to TRBD1 (6 bases). Looked up from germline, CDR1 is KGHDR and CDR2 is SFDVKD. The CDR3 contains 17 residues. Between the trimmed V and J ends, which lost 2 bases and 2 bases, there was a span of 15 bases. The CDR3 is CATSDSGRTVGNQPQHF. The CDR3 coding sequence is TGTGCCACCAGTGATTCGGGTCGGACAGTAGGCAATCAGCCCCAGCATTTT.

This clone was seen only once. The chain couples TRBV6-6 to TRBJ2-2; 15 bases map to TRBD2. Germline CDR1 and CDR2: MNHNY and SVGAGI (reference sequence). The CDR3 sequence is 21 residues long. J was trimmed by 6 bases and V by 5 bases; bases with no gene match: 19. Here the CDR3 DNA reads TGTGCCAGCAGTCACGTACTGGGACTAGCGGGAGGCCTCGGGAATCCCGGGGAGCTGTTTTTT. This sequence encodes CASSHVLGLAGGLGNPGELFF.

The chain is built from TRBV28 and TRBJ1-6; D is uncertain. There are 12 residues in the CDR3. Germline V gene lookup returns CDR1 MDHEN and CDR2 SYDVKM. V dropped 6 bases and J dropped 8 bases, with 8 bases sitting between them. The CDR3 region has the DNA TGTGCCAGCAGGGAAAGCGATTCACCCCTCCACTTT. Encoded protein: CASRESDSPLHF.

The chain joins TRBV12-3 or TRBV12-4 to TRBJ1-1; no clear D gene. The CDR3 contains 13 residues. Trimming took 3 bases from V and 4 from J, leaving 9 bases between them. CDR3 in DNA: TGTGCCAGCAGTTTGAGGATTGGCACTGAAGCTTTCTTT. Its protein is CASSLRIGTEAFF.

The rearrangement joins TRBV7-2 to TRBJ2-7; TRBD2 aligns across 14 bases. Germline V lookup: CDR1 SGHTA, CDR2 FQGNSA. CDR3 length equals 18 residues. Losses at the gene ends were 2 bases for V and 2 bases for J; bases not matched to a gene: 8. The CDR3 reads CASSLQFVTSGGAYEQYF. The CDR3 DNA follows: TGTGCCAGCAGCTTACAGTTCGTGACTAGCGGGGGGGCCTACGAGCAGTACTTC.